Presented here are 11 T cell receptor beta chains from one specimen sequenced in a study of blood T cells in healthy people across ages. Alongside a J-beta primer mix, a sample-barcoded 5' primer served in a second PCR lasting about 7 to 11 cycles. TCRdb processed the 5' RACE reads anew with MiXCR; each CDR3 protein has one entry. The sample shows fewer than 1 million distinct CDR3 sequences, around 42% of them seen only once. Sequenced material: blood. The receptors originated from a man in his 60s in good health.

The J gene is TRBJ2-1, the V gene TRBV6-2 or TRBV6-3; 9 nucleotides match TRBD2. The assigned J gene may be wrong: the sequence end matches TRBJ2-7 better. The CDR3 covers 17 residues. Germline V gene lookup returns CDR1 MNHEY and CDR2 SVGEGT. CDR3 in DNA: TGTGCCAGCAGTTACACAACCGGGACTAGCAGGCCCAATGAGCAGTACTTC. Amino acids: CASSYTTGTSRPNEQYF.

This clonotype was seen repeatedly, ten times or more. This sequence joins TRBV4-3 and TRBJ2-1; the D gene could be TRBD1 or TRBD2 (6 bases each). Germline values: CDR1 LGHNA, CDR2 YSLEER. The CDR3 runs 15 residues. V lost 5 bases and J lost 3, with 14 bases in between. The CDR3 sequence: CASSYVGGLYNEQFF. CDR3 DNA sequence: TGCGCCAGCAGCTACGTGGGGGGCCTCTACAATGAGCAGTTCTTC.

The V call is TRBV29-1, the J call TRBJ1-4, with 11 nucleotides matching TRBD1. V shed 6 bases, J shed 7 bases, and the junction held 10 bases outside the gene matches. There are 15 residues in the CDR3. The germline V gene encodes CDR1 SQVTM and CDR2 ANQGSEA. The CDR3 sequence: CSVVGGGTGGEKLFF. The CDR3 DNA reads TGCAGCGTCGTTGGAGGGGGGACAGGGGGTGAAAAACTGTTTTTT. The complete variable domain, with remaining parts taken from reference TRBV29-1 and TRBJ1-4, reads SAVISQKPSRDICQRGTSLTIQCQVDSQVTMMFWYRQQPGQSLTLIATANQGSEATYESGFVIDKFPISRPNLTFSTLTVSNMSPEDSSIYLCSVVGGGTGGEKLFFGSGTQLSVL.

The genes are TRBV5-6 and TRBJ2-7; 7 bases are a match to TRBD1. The junction had 9 bases not matched to a gene; V was cut back by 2 bases and J by 4 bases. CDR3 length: 15 residues. The V gene's germline CDR1 is SGHDT and CDR2 YYEEEE. In DNA form, the CDR3 reads TGTGCCAGCAGCTTCCGGACAGGCCAGGCATACGAGCAGTACTTC. Translating it yields CASSFRTGQAYEQYF.

The table lists this clonotype with a count of one. The chain carries TRBV3-1 and TRBJ2-1; 10 nucleotides line up with TRBD2. CDR1 and CDR2 (germline): LGHDT, YNNKEL (reference sequence). The CDR3 is 15 residues long. Trimming took 4 bases from V and 5 from J; bases not matched to a gene: 5. Here the CDR3 reads CASSRGLAANNEQFF. The CDR3 bases are TGTGCCAGCAGCCGAGGACTAGCGGCCAACAATGAGCAGTTCTTC.

V gene TRBV28 combines with J gene TRBJ1-2; 8 bases match TRBD1. Germline V gene data show CDR1 as MDHEN and CDR2 as SYDVKM. The V gene end was trimmed by 3 bases and the J gene end by 8 bases; junction bases not matched to a gene: 17. This CDR3 has 17 amino acids. The CDR3 coding sequence is TGTGCCAGCAGTTTCGTTTTCCTGAGACAGGGGATGGGGGGCTACACCTTC. It codes for CASSFVFLRQGMGGYTF.

V and J are TRBV29-1 and TRBJ2-7, with a possible D match to TRBD1 (6 bases). V lost 3 bases to trimming and J lost 7 bases, with 13 bases between them. Per the germline V gene, CDR1 is SQVTM and CDR2 is ANQGSEA. There are 12 residues in the CDR3. The CDR3: CSVEQGIYEQYF. DNA of the CDR3: TGCAGCGTTGAGCAGGGGATCTATGAGCAGTACTTC.

This clonotype was seen ten or more times. The chain couples TRBV12-3 or TRBV12-4 to TRBJ2-1; no clear D gene. This CDR3 is 13 amino acids long. The V gene lost 5 bases and the J gene lost 8 bases, with 13 bases spanning the gap. In DNA, the CDR3 is TGTGCCAGCAGTACAACCTTGTCTGATGAGCAGTTCTTC. This codes for CASSTTLSDEQFF.

This clonotype was seen a handful of times. The rearrangement links TRBV6-1 to TRBJ2-7, with 10 bases that match TRBD2. Looked up from germline, CDR1 is MNHNS and CDR2 is SASEGT. This CDR3 has 14 amino acids. The V gene end was trimmed by 7 bases and the J gene end by 2 bases; junction bases not matched to a gene: 5. This CDR3 reads CASTLAGAAYEQYF. In DNA form, the CDR3 reads TGTGCCAGCACCCTAGCGGGGGCAGCCTACGAGCAGTACTTC.

J is TRBJ1-2 and V is TRBV20-1, with 7 nucleotides matching TRBD1. CDR1 DFQATT and CDR2 SNEGSKA come from the germline V gene (reference sequence). CDR3 length: 13 residues. J was trimmed by 2 bases and V by 4 bases; bases with no gene match: 4. The CDR3 sequence is CSATLQGNYGYTF. The CDR3 region has the DNA TGCAGTGCTACCCTACAGGGGAACTATGGCTACACCTTC.

The J gene is TRBJ2-7, the V gene TRBV5-4; D not certain. Germline V gives CDR1 SGHNT, CDR2 YYREEE (reference sequence). The V gene lost 4 bases and the J gene lost 2 bases, with 10 bases spanning the gap. This CDR3 spans 13 amino acids. DNA of the CDR3: TGTGCCAGCAGCGTGTGGGCAACCTACGAGCAGTACTTC. Amino acid sequence: CASSVWATYEQYF.